This passage covers 14 T cell receptor beta chains from one sample sequenced in a study of T cells after posttransplantation cyclophosphamide. Measured with immunoSEQ multiplex PCR; TCRdb has only the in-frame clones, and not every one. The sample presents over 25,000 clones, none singletons. Sequenced input: PBMCs. The receptors originated from a man aged 50 to 59 in good health, CMV-negative, and a related stem cell transplant donor.

This clone showed up many times. The rearrangement uses TRBV30 and TRBJ2-5; 12 bases fit TRBD2. This CDR3 has 14 amino acids. From germline, CDR1 is GTSNPN and CDR2 SVGIG (reference sequence). V was clipped by 5 bases and J by 4 bases; unmatched bases: 5. In DNA, the CDR3 is TGTGCCTGGGTGACTAGCGGGAGCCCAGAGACCCAGTACTTC. This sequence encodes CAWVTSGSPETQYF.

This clone was seen at least ten times. This sequence joins TRBV2 and TRBJ2-3, with 10 bases matching TRBD2. The CDR3 has 15 amino acids. V was pared by 6 bases and J by 5 bases, with 8 bases of the junction left unmatched. Per the germline V gene, CDR1 is SNHLY and CDR2 is FYNNEI. The CDR3 is CASRATAGGIDTQYF. For the CDR3, the DNA is TGTGCCAGCAGGGCAACAGCGGGGGGGATAGATACGCAGTATTTT.

There are many counts of this clone. The V call is TRBV29-1, the J call TRBJ1-2; the match to TRBD1 covers 10 bases. This CDR3 region has 14 residues. From germline, CDR1 is SQVTM and CDR2 ANQGSEA. V shed 0 bases and J 7 bases; nucleotides not matched to a gene: 5. CDR3 sequence: CSVEDRTGGVGYTF. For the CDR3, the DNA is TGCAGCGTTGAAGATCGGACAGGGGGGGTTGGCTACACCTTC.

This clone was seen only a few times. The genes are TRBV4-2 and TRBJ2-5, with TRBD2 matching over 8 bases. From germline, CDR1 is LGHNA and CDR2 YNFKEQ. There are 15 residues in the CDR3. After removal of 0 bases from V and 11 bases from J, the junction contained 11 bases not matched to a gene. In nucleotides, the CDR3 is TGTGCCAGCAGCCAAGATCCAGCGGGAGCTCGGGAGCAGTACTTC. This sequence encodes CASSQDPAGAREQYF.

This clone showed up many times. This chain links TRBV5-1 with TRBJ2-7, with D uncertain. This CDR3 contains 14 residues. V was clipped by 2 bases and J by 0 bases, with 9 bases between them. Per germline, CDR1 SGHRS and CDR2 YFSETQ. The CDR3 bases are TGCGCCAGCAGCTTCGGAGAGAGCTCCTACGAGCAGTACTTC. Its translation is CASSFGESSYEQYF. The full variable domain, in which reference TRBV5-1 and TRBJ2-7 provide the parts outside the CDR3, is KAGVTQTPRYLIKTRGQQVTLSCSPISGHRSVSWYQQTPGQGLQFLFEYFSETQRNKGNFPGRFSGRQFSNSRSEMNVSTLELGDSALYLCASSFGESSYEQYFGPGTRLTVT.

This clone showed up many times. The chain has TRBV29-1 and TRBJ2-3; 9 bases fit TRBD1. With V trimmed by 7 bases and J by 3 bases, 5 bases remained unmatched. Germline V lookup: CDR1 SQVTM, CDR2 ANQGSEA. CDR3 length: 13 amino acids. CDR3 region: CSAWGQGTDTQYF. CDR3 coding DNA: TGCAGCGCCTGGGGACAGGGAACAGATACGCAGTATTTT.

This clone was seen ten or more times. V usage is TRBV29-1 and J usage is TRBJ1-3; TRBD1 matches 7 bases. J was trimmed by 4 bases and V by 7 bases; bases with no gene match: 7. The CDR3 length is 13 residues. CDR1 and CDR2 from the germline V gene are SQVTM and ANQGSEA. The CDR3 sequence: CSADRDSGNTIYF. Written as DNA, the CDR3 is TGCAGCGCCGACAGGGATTCAGGAAACACCATATATTTT.

In its sample, this clone was seen many times. The chain recombines TRBV5-1 with TRBJ2-7, with D tentatively TRBD1 (7 bases). The germline V gene has CDR1 SGHRS and CDR2 YFSETQ. Trimming pared 0 bases from V and 6 bases from J, leaving 13 bases between. CDR3 length: 14 amino acids. In DNA form, the CDR3 reads TGCGCCAGCAGCTTGGCAGGGGGGTTGGGCGAGCAGTACTTC. Translating gives CASSLAGGLGEQYF.

There are many counts of this clone. The genes are TRBV6-5 and TRBJ2-1; a weak D match, TRBD2 (6 bases). Trimming left V 2 bases short and J 5 bases short, with 13 bases between. In germline, CDR1 is MNHEY, CDR2 SVGAGI. CDR3 length equals 15 residues. CDR3 DNA: TGTGCCAGCAGTTACGGGGGAGGTAACGACAATGAGCAGTTCTTC. Protein product: CASSYGGGNDNEQFF.

This clone has ten or more counts. The J gene is TRBJ2-7, the V gene TRBV9, with 9 bases lining up with TRBD2. V was clipped by 0 bases and J by 0 bases; unmatched bases: 4. The germline V gene has CDR1 SGDLS and CDR2 YYNGEE. The CDR3 is 16 residues long. The CDR3 region has the DNA TGTGCCAGCAGCGTAGGCGGGGGGGCCGGCTCCTACGAGCAGTACTTC. Translated: CASSVGGGAGSYEQYF.

This clone has ten or more counts. The J gene is TRBJ2-5, the V gene TRBV5-1; 9 bases line up with TRBD2. V lost 7 bases and J lost 5; bases outside the gene matches: 12. The CDR3 totals 15 residues. Germline V gene sequence: CDR1 SGHRS, CDR2 YFSETQ. CDR3 protein: CASSPVGTSHETQYF. DNA for the CDR3: TGCGCCAGCTCTCCCGTGGGGACTAGCCATGAGACCCAGTACTTC.

This clone appeared many times. One end of the junction varies from germline; a read error may be responsible. The rearrangement uses TRBV7-9 and TRBJ2-4; D is undetermined. The length of the CDR3 is 12 residues. Germline V gives CDR1 SEHNR, CDR2 FQNEAQ (reference sequence). CDR3 nucleotides: TGTGCCAGCAGCTACCTTTCGGCGGCGGTACCCTTC. Translated, it gives CASSYLSAAVPF.

This clone was counted at least ten times. The chain is built from TRBV21-1 and TRBJ2-1; TRBD2, the table's D call, lacks a check against the DNA. TRBV21-1 is deemed a pseudogene. This CDR3 comprises 15 residues. The CDR3 loop reads CASSKVSRSGDEQFF. Here the CDR3 DNA reads TGTGCCAGCAGCAAGGTATCCAGGTCCGGGGATGAGCAGTTCTTC.

The chain uses TRBV9 and TRBJ2-5, with 8 bases lining up with TRBD1. The J call could be wrong; TRBJ2-7 is a better fit for the DNA end. The CDR3 extends over 15 amino acids. CDR1 SGDLS and CDR2 YYNGEE come from the germline V gene. The CDR3 reads CASSADREAPYEQYF. For the CDR3, the DNA is TGTGCCAGCAGCGCGGACAGGGAAGCGCCCTACGAGCAGTACTTC.